These T cell receptor beta chains were read from a single sample in a study of siplizumab effects on memory and regulatory T cells. Sequencing was performed with immunoSEQ multiplex PCR; in TCRdb, only in-frame clones are kept and a portion is missing. The sample records tens of thousands of clones, approximately 97% being singletons. Sample: naive CD8+ T cells sorted from blood. Receptor source: a human donor in good health. Both conserved end residues are part of each CDR3. Fields, in order: V gene, J gene, CDR3 protein.

>TRBV4-2|TRBJ2-7
CASSQDPAGVSYEQYF
>TRBV18|TRBJ2-5
CASSPTVSQETQYF
>TRBV6-5|TRBJ2-7
CASSYSSPGREQYF
>TRBV25-1|TRBJ1-1
CASSARDGWPRAFF
>TRBV10-3|TRBJ1-1
CAINTGVNTEAFF
>TRBV6-1|TRBJ2-7
CAARGPGEQYF
>TRBV19|TRBJ2-7
CASSTRGPPQGQYF
>TRBV4-2|TRBJ2-2
CASSPDPGTGELFF
>TRBV19|TRBJ2-1
CASRLTSGGNNEQFF
>TRBV11-2|TRBJ1-1
CASSHTTPGFGTEAFF
>TRBV7-9|TRBJ1-3
CASSLGDTGNTIYF